Following are 2 T cell receptor beta chains from one sample sequenced in a study of T cell repertoires in cytomegalovirus infection. TCRdb fed the reads into MiXCR, producing one record per CDR3 protein. The sample has about 230,000 distinct CDR3 sequences, over 20% seen once. Sequenced: CD8+ T cells from PBMCs. The source is a human donor in good health (CMV status not recorded). Some clones in this sample may be carry-over from other donors' samples.

This clonotype was seen ten or more times. V is TRBV7-6 and J is TRBJ2-1; 9 nucleotides agree with TRBD2. The CDR3 has 15 amino acids. V lost 4 bases, J lost 8 bases, and 9 bases stayed unmatched. Germline CDR1 SGHVS, CDR2 FNYEAQ. This chain's CDR3 is CASSWGGLAGYEQFF. The CDR3 bases are TGTGCCAGCAGCTGGGGAGGGCTAGCGGGGTATGAGCAGTTCTTC.

DNA of the CDR3: TGCAGTGCGGTGGACCGAAACTACAATGAGCAGTTCTTC. Its protein is CSAVDRNYNEQFF. V usage is TRBV20-1 and J usage is TRBJ2-1, with no clear D. Germline CDR1 is DFQATT and CDR2 is SNEGSKA (reference sequence). This CDR3 spans 13 amino acids. V shed 6 bases and J shed 3 bases, with 12 bases lying between them.